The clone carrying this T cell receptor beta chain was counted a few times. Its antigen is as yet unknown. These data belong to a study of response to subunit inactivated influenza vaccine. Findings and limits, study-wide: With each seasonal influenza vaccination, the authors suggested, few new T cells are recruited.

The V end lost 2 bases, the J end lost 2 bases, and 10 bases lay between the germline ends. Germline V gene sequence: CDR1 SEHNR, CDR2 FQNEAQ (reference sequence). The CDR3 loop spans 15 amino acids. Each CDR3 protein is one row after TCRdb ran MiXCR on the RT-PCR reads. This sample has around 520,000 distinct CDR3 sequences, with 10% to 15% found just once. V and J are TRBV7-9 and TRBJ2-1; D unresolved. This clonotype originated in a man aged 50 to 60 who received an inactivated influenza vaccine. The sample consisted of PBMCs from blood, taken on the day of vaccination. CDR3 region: CASSLTRNPYNEQFF. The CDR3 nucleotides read TGTGCCAGCAGCTTAACCCGCAATCCCTACAATGAGCAGTTCTTC.